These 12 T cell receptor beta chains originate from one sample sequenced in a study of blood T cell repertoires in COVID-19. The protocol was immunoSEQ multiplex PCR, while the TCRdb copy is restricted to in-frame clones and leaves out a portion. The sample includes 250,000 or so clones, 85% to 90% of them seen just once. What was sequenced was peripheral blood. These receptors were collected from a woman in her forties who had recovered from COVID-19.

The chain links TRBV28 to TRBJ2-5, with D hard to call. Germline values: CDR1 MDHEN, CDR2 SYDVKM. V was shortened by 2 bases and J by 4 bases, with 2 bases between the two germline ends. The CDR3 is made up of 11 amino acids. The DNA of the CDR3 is TGTGCCAGCAGTTTACGAGAGACCCAGTACTTC. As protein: CASSLRETQYF.

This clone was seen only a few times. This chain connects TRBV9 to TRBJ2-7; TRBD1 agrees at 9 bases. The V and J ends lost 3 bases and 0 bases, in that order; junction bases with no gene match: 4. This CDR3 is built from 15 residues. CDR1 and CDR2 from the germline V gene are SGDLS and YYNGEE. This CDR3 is CASSGGQGSSYEQYF. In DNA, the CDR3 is TGTGCCAGCAGCGGCGGACAGGGGAGCTCCTACGAGCAGTACTTC.

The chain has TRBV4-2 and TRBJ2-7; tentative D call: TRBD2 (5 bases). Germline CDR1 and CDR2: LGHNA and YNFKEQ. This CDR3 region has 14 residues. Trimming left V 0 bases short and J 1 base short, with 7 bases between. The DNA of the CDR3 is TGTGCCAGCAGCCAAGATAGGAGGTCCTACGAGCAGTACGTC. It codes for CASSQDRRSYEQYV.

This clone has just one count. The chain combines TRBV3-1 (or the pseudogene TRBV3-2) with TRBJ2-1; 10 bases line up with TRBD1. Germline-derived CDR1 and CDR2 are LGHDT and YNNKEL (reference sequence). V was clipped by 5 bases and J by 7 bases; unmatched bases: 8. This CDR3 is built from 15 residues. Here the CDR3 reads CASSVRQGARNEQFF. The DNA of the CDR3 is TGTGCCAGCAGCGTTCGACAGGGGGCTAGGAATGAGCAGTTCTTC.

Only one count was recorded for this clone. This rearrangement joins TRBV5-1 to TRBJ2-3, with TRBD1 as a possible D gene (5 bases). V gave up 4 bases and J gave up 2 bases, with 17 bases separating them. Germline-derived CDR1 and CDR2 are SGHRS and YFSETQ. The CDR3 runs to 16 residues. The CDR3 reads CASSMGGAVSTDTQYF. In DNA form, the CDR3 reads TGCGCCAGCAGCATGGGTGGGGCGGTCTCCACAGATACGCAGTATTTT.

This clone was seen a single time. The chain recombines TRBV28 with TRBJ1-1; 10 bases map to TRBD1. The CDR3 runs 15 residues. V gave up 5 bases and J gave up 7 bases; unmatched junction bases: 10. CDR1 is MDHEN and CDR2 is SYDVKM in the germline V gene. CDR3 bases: TGTGCCAGCAGTCCCCGACAGGGGGCCTACCTTGAAGCTTTCTTT. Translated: CASSPRQGAYLEAFF.

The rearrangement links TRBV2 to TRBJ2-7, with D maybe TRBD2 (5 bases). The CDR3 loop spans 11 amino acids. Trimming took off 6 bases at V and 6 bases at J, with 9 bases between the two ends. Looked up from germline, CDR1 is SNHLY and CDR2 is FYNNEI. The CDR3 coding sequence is TGTGCCAGCAGCTCCCGGGGCGAGCAGTACTTC. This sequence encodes CASSSRGEQYF. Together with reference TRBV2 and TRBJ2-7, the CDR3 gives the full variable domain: EPEVTQTPSHQVTQMGQEVILRCVPISNHLYFYWYRQILGQKVEFLVSFYNNEISEKSEIFDDQFSVERPDGSNFTLKIRSTKLEDSAMYFCASSSRGEQYFGPGTRLTVT.

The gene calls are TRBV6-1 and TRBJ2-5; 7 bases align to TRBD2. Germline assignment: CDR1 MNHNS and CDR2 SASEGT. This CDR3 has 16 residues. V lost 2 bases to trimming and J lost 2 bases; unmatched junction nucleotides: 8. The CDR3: CASSERGGGMQETQYF. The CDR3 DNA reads TGTGCCAGCAGTGAACGGGGCGGGGGAATGCAAGAGACCCAGTACTTC.

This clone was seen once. CDR3 sequence: CASSEFSVGGSNQPQHF. CDR3 sequence (DNA): TGTGCCAGCAGTGAATTCTCAGTAGGGGGTAGCAATCAGCCCCAGCATTTT. The chain combines TRBV25-1 with TRBJ1-5, with D perhaps matching TRBD1 (6 bases). Per germline, CDR1 MGHDK and CDR2 SYGVNS. CDR3 length equals 17 residues. Trimming took 1 base from V and 0 from J, leaving 13 bases between them.

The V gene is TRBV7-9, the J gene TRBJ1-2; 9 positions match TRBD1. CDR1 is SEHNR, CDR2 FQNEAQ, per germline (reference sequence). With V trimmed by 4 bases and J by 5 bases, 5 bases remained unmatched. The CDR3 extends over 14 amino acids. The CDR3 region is CASSSGQGSYGYTF. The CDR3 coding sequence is TGTGCCAGCAGCTCGGGACAGGGAAGTTATGGCTACACCTTC.

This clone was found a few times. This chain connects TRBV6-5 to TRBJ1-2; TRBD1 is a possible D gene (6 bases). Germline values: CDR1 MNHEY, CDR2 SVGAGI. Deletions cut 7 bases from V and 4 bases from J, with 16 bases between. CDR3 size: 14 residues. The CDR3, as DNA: TGTGCCAGCATTCCTGACCAAGGGGGCTATGGCTACACCTTC. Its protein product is CASIPDQGGYGYTF.

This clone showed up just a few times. CDR3 protein: CASSQDLINEQFF. Written as DNA, the CDR3 is TGTGCCAGCAGCCAGGACTTAATCAATGAGCAGTTCTTC. This chain connects TRBV11-3 to TRBJ2-1, with D maybe TRBD2 (5 bases). The CDR3 contains 13 residues. With 5 bases removed from V and 6 bases from J, the gap between germline ends came to 11 bases. Germline loops: CDR1 SGHNT, CDR2 YENEEA.